This TCR beta chain was retrieved from a study of blood T cell repertoires in COVID-19. Study information: Whether acute or convalescent, the COVID-19 samples came from the United States, Italy and Spain.

Sequenced by immunoSEQ multiplex PCR; TCRdb stores in-frame clones only, minus some. Altogether 110,000 to 150,000 clones are present, over 70% being singletons, with the ten largest covering around 1.8%. In germline, CDR1 is SGHVS, CDR2 FQNEAQ. Trimming stripped 3 bases from V and 1 base from J, with 12 bases between. The CDR3 is made up of 15 amino acids. The clonotype originates from a woman aged 60-75 years with acute or convalescent COVID-19. The rearrangement joins TRBV7-8 to TRBJ1-1, with a tentative D call TRBD1 (5 bases). Sequenced: peripheral blood. CDR3 region: CASSLRQTGNTEAFF. CDR3 sequence (DNA): TGTGCCAGCAGCTTGAGACAAACAGGGAACACTGAAGCTTTCTTT.